Presented here are 32 T cell receptor beta chains from one specimen sequenced in a study of shared clonotypes between healthy human individuals. Data came from immunoSEQ multiplex PCR; TCRdb stores just in-frame clones and leaves some out. The sample lists about 1.5 million clones, roughly 97% seen once, with approximately 1% in the top ten. Material: naive CD4+ T cells sorted from blood. Described subset: CD45RA+ positively selected. The receptors were gathered from a man aged 25 to 40 in good health.

The V call is TRBV2, the J call TRBJ1-5; TRBD1 aligns across 7 bases. This CDR3 has 17 amino acids. The germline V gene has CDR1 SNHLY and CDR2 FYNNEI. The ends lost 6 bases at V and 2 bases at J; junction bases unmatched: 13. The DNA of the CDR3 is TGTGCCAGCAGCCGACAGGGTGCGGCGTTTGGCAATCAGCCCCAGCATTTT. Its protein product is CASSRQGAAFGNQPQHF.

This chain uses TRBV7-3 with TRBJ2-2; D possibly corresponds to TRBD2 (7 bases). CDR1 SGHTA and CDR2 FQGTGA come from the germline V gene. V was clipped by 4 bases and J by 0 bases, with 12 bases between them. This CDR3 spans 16 amino acids. The CDR3 region has the DNA TGTGCCAGCAGCTCACAGGGACTATCGAACACCGGGGAGCTGTTTTTT. Residues: CASSSQGLSNTGELFF.

The chain joins TRBV5-4 to TRBJ1-2; perhaps TRBD1 as D (5 bases). V lost 5 bases and J 2 bases, leaving 10 bases between the germline ends. Per the germline V gene, CDR1 is SGHNT and CDR2 is YYREEE (reference sequence). CDR3 size: 13 residues. The CDR3 nucleotides are TGTGCCAGCAGATCGGGACCCAACTATGGCTACACCTTC. Its translation: CASRSGPNYGYTF.

The V gene is TRBV11-2, the J gene TRBJ2-2, with D maybe TRBD2 (6 bases). The CDR3 sequence is 19 residues long. The V gene's germline CDR1 is SGHAT and CDR2 FQNNGV. V was clipped by 0 bases and J by 8 bases, with 25 bases between them. DNA for the CDR3: TGTGCCAGCAGCTTAGATCCCCCTCCCCGGGGAGGCCTAACTGGGGAGCTGTTTTTT. This gives the protein CASSLDPPPRGGLTGELFF.

As concerns this clone: The sample carries other DNA sequences with the same CDR3. The rearrangement uses TRBV19 and TRBJ1-1; a possible D gene is TRBD1 (6 bases). This CDR3 is built from 14 residues. Looked up from germline, CDR1 is LNHDA and CDR2 is SQIVND (reference sequence). V was pared by 4 bases and J by 1 base, with 10 bases between. DNA of the CDR3: TGTGCCAGTAGTAACAGGGCACAGAACACTGAAGCTTTCTTT. Amino acid sequence: CASSNRAQNTEAFF.

The chain combines TRBV27 with TRBJ2-1; the match to TRBD2 covers 8 bases. CDR1 is MNHEY and CDR2 is SMNVEV in the germline V gene (reference sequence). V shed 5 bases, J shed 8 bases, and the junction held 11 bases outside the gene matches. This CDR3 has 15 residues. The CDR3 nucleotides read TGTGCCAGCAGTCTCGGGACTAGTCGCCCCTATGAGCAGTTCTTC. Its protein product is CASSLGTSRPYEQFF.

The chain has TRBV5-4 and TRBJ2-1; 10 bases match TRBD2. The V gene's germline CDR1 is SGHNT and CDR2 YYREEE (reference sequence). The CDR3 contains 15 residues. V lost 1 base to trimming and J lost 7 bases; unmatched junction nucleotides: 5. The CDR3 protein is CASSLWGLALNEQFF. CDR3 sequence (DNA): TGTGCCAGCAGCTTGTGGGGACTAGCGTTAAATGAGCAGTTCTTC.

The genes are TRBV19 and TRBJ1-2; 7 bases are a match to TRBD1. Unmatched junction bases numbered 10, after V lost 9 bases and J lost 0 bases. Per germline, CDR1 LNHDA and CDR2 SQIVND (reference sequence). The length of the CDR3 is 15 residues. CDR3 nucleotide sequence: TGTGCCAGCCTTCCTCGGGACAGAGCTAACTATGGCTACACCTTC. It yields the protein CASLPRDRANYGYTF.

This sequence joins TRBV6-5 and TRBJ2-3; 9 nucleotides align to TRBD2. The ends lost 6 bases at V and 1 base at J; junction bases unmatched: 2. The CDR3 has 14 amino acids. Germline V gene sequence: CDR1 MNHEY, CDR2 SVGAGI. CDR3 sequence: CASRASGGTDTQYF. Written as DNA, the CDR3 is TGTGCCAGCAGGGCTAGCGGGGGCACAGATACGCAGTATTTT.

V gene TRBV18 combines with J gene TRBJ2-5, with D possibly TRBD1 on 5 matching bases. Trimming removed 5 bases from V and 2 bases from J, with 15 bases in between. Per germline, CDR1 KGHSH and CDR2 LQKENI. The CDR3 covers 15 residues. In nucleotides, the CDR3 is TGTGCCAGCTCAAGGGAAGGGGTCGATCAAGAGACCCAGTACTTC. It translates to CASSREGVDQETQYF.

This sequence joins TRBV14 and TRBJ2-2, with D perhaps matching TRBD1 (5 bases). The CDR3 loop spans 14 amino acids. The germline CDR1 and CDR2 sequences are SGHDN and FVKESK. V was cut by 3 bases and J by 4 bases, with 9 bases left in between. CDR3 in DNA: TGTGCCAGCAGCCACATAGGGGCCACCGGGGAGCTGTTTTTT. This encodes CASSHIGATGELFF. The full variable domain, completed using reference TRBV14 and TRBJ2-2, is EAGVTQFPSHSVIEKGQTVTLRCDPISGHDNLYWYRRVMGKEIKFLLHFVKESKQDESGMPNNRFLAERTGGTYSTLKVQPAELEDSGVYFCASSHIGATGELFFGEGSRLTVL.

This rearrangement joins TRBV5-1 to TRBJ2-5; 7 bases align to TRBD2. Germline V gene sequence: CDR1 SGHRS, CDR2 YFSETQ. CDR3 length: 15 residues. The ends lost 0 bases at V and 2 bases at J; junction bases unmatched: 4. The CDR3 sequence is CASSLGLAEQETQYF. CDR3 bases: TGCGCCAGCAGCTTGGGACTAGCTGAACAAGAGACCCAGTACTTC. Using reference TRBV5-1 and TRBJ2-5 for the parts outside the CDR3, the full variable domain is KAGVTQTPRYLIKTRGQQVTLSCSPISGHRSVSWYQQTPGQGLQFLFEYFSETQRNKGNFPGRFSGRQFSNSRSEMNVSTLELGDSALYLCASSLGLAEQETQYFGPGTRLLVL.

The chain carries TRBV5-4 and TRBJ2-5, with D uncertain. V lost 3 bases to trimming and J lost 2 bases, with 11 bases between them. This CDR3 has 14 residues. Germline-derived CDR1 and CDR2 are SGHNT and YYREEE (reference sequence). CDR3 in amino acids: CASSWGKRQETQYF. DNA for the CDR3: TGTGCCAGCAGCTGGGGTAAACGACAAGAGACCCAGTACTTC.

Turning to this clone: This sample also contains other DNA sequences that code for the same CDR3. This rearrangement joins TRBV9 to TRBJ2-7, with no clear D. Trimming took off 0 bases at V and 1 base at J, with 5 bases between the two ends. CDR1 and CDR2 (germline): SGDLS, YYNGEE. The CDR3 is made up of 13 amino acids. The CDR3 DNA sequence: TGTGCCAGCAGCGTAGCCGGGTCCTACGAGCAGTACTTC. It yields the protein CASSVAGSYEQYF.

The chain combines TRBV7-2 with TRBJ2-7, with D perhaps matching TRBD1 (5 bases). The germline gives CDR1 SGHTA, CDR2 FQGNSA. Trimming took 3 bases from V and 2 from J, leaving 11 bases between them. This CDR3 contains 14 residues. The CDR3 bases are TGTGCCAGCAGCTTTTACAGGCCCCCCTACGAGCAGTACTTC. Its protein is CASSFYRPPYEQYF. The entire variable domain, with the rest obtained from reference TRBV7-2 and TRBJ2-7, is as follows: GAGVSQSPSNKVTEKGKDVELRCDPISGHTALYWYRQSLGQGLEFLIYFQGNSAPDKSGLPSDRFSAERTGGSVSTLTIQRTQQEDSAVYLCASSFYRPPYEQYFGPGTRLTVT.

V usage is TRBV7-3 and J usage is TRBJ2-2; D may be TRBD2 (7 bases). Trimming pared 4 bases from V and 1 base from J, leaving 13 bases between. The V gene's germline CDR1 is SGHTA and CDR2 FQGTGA. CDR3 size: 16 residues. CDR3 bases: TGTGCCAGCAGCTCCCCCGGGGGGCTGAACACCGGGGAGCTGTTTTTT. Residues: CASSSPGGLNTGELFF.

On this clone itself: Different DNA sequences within this sample yield the same CDR3. The CDR3 DNA follows: TGTGCCAGCAGCGTAGATGGCACCGGGGAGCTGTTTTTT. It yields the protein CASSVDGTGELFF. This chain joins TRBV9 and TRBJ2-2; D unclear. Trimming pared 0 bases from V and 4 bases from J, leaving 4 bases between. This CDR3 is built from 13 residues. In germline, CDR1 is SGDLS, CDR2 YYNGEE.

The chain is built from TRBV2 and TRBJ2-7; no reliable D call. The CDR3 is made up of 11 amino acids. The germline V and J ends were trimmed by 1 base and 11 bases, with 9 bases remaining between them. Germline CDR1 and CDR2: SNHLY and FYNNEI. The CDR3: CASSEERREYF. The DNA of the CDR3 is TGTGCCAGCAGTGAAGAGCGTCGCGAGTACTTC. The variable domain in full, completed from reference TRBV2 and TRBJ2-7, reads EPEVTQTPSHQVTQMGQEVILRCVPISNHLYFYWYRQILGQKVEFLVSFYNNEISEKSEIFDDQFSVERPDGSNFTLKIRSTKLEDSAMYFCASSEERREYFGPGTRLTVT.

This chain links TRBV6-1 with TRBJ2-3; D gene uncertain. CDR3 length: 14 amino acids. Germline V gene lookup returns CDR1 MNHNS and CDR2 SASEGT. V dropped 7 bases and J dropped 4 bases, with 15 bases sitting between them. The CDR3 loop is CASITSDPPDTQYF. The CDR3 DNA is TGTGCCAGCATCACATCGGACCCTCCAGATACGCAGTATTTT.

The rearrangement joins TRBV5-5 to TRBJ2-3; D ambiguous. Germline V CDR1 and CDR2: SGHKS, YYEKEE (reference sequence). The CDR3 covers 12 residues. V lost 4 bases and J lost 5, with 8 bases in between. This CDR3 is CASSPIKDTQYF. In nucleotides, the CDR3 is TGTGCCAGCAGCCCCATTAAAGATACGCAGTATTTT.

The gene calls are TRBV7-6 and TRBJ2-5; 9 bases are a match to TRBD2. After removal of 5 bases from V and 5 bases from J, the junction contained 12 bases not matched to a gene. Germline V gene sequence: CDR1 SGHVS, CDR2 FNYEAQ. This CDR3 contains 16 residues. In DNA, the CDR3 is TGTGCCAGCAGCCAACTCGGGGCGGGAGGGCTTGAGACCCAGTACTTC. Translation gives CASSQLGAGGLETQYF. Full variable domain (missing parts from reference TRBV7-6 and TRBJ2-5): GAGVSQSPRYKVTKRGQDVALRCDPISGHVSLYWYRQALGQGPEFLTYFNYEAQQDKSGLPNDRFSAERPEGSISTLTIQRTEQRDSAMYRCASSQLGAGGLETQYFGPGTRLLVL.

The chain joins TRBV30 to TRBJ2-2, with D hard to call. CDR1 and CDR2 from the germline V gene are GTSNPN and SVGIG (reference sequence). CDR3 length: 13 residues. Between the trimmed V and J ends, which lost 5 bases and 4 bases, there was a span of 11 bases. The CDR3 region has the DNA TGTGCCTGGTCAAAAAAAGGCACCGGGGAGCTGTTTTTT. It specifies CAWSKKGTGELFF.

To note about this clone: Other nucleotide sequences in the sample specify the same CDR3. The chain is built from TRBV29-1 and TRBJ2-7; no firm D call. V was shortened by 4 bases and J by 3 bases, with 4 bases between the two germline ends. CDR3 size: 10 residues. Per the germline V gene, CDR1 is SQVTM and CDR2 is ANQGSEA. CDR3 nucleotides: TGCAGCGTTGCCGACTACGAGCAGTACTTC. It is translated as CSVADYEQYF.

The chain links TRBV18 to TRBJ2-7, with a possible D match to TRBD2 (6 bases). The V end lost 3 bases, the J end lost 7 bases, and 34 bases lay between the germline ends. The CDR3 is made up of 20 amino acids. CDR1 and CDR2 (germline): KGHSH, LQKENI. CDR3 in amino acids: CASSPLSLARSQRARGEQYF. Here the CDR3 DNA reads TGTGCCAGCTCACCTCTTTCCCTAGCCAGAAGCCAAAGGGCCCGGGGGGAGCAGTACTTC.

With respect to this clone: Its ends do not fully match the called genes, so a read error is possible. The V gene is TRBV29-1, the J gene TRBJ1-2; TRBD1 matches 7 bases. The CDR3 is 10 amino acids. The germline gives CDR1 SQVTM, CDR2 ANQGSEA. The DNA of the CDR3 is TGCAGCGTAGACGCACGGGACAGTAGCTTC. Protein: CSVDARDSSF. The entire variable domain, with the rest obtained from reference TRBV29-1 and TRBJ1-2, is as follows: SAVISQKPSRDICQRGTSLTIQCQVDSQVTMMFWYRQQPGQSLTLIATANQGSEATYESGFVIDKFPISRPNLTFSTLTVSNMSPEDSSIYLCSVDARDSSFGSGTRLTVV.

This chain uses TRBV30 with TRBJ2-2; no firm D call. The CDR3 is made up of 12 amino acids. The ends were cut back, 3 bases at V and 2 bases at J, with 4 bases in the middle. The germline CDR1 and CDR2 sequences are GTSNPN and SVGIG (reference sequence). The CDR3 sequence is CAWRLNTGELFF. The CDR3 region has the DNA TGTGCCTGGAGACTAAACACCGGGGAGCTGTTTTTT. The full variable domain, its missing parts supplied by reference TRBV30 and TRBJ2-2, is SQTIHQWPATLVQPVGSPLSLECTVEGTSNPNLYWYRQAAGRGLQLLFYSVGIGQISSEVPQNLSASRPQDRQFILSSKKLLLSDSGFYLCAWRLNTGELFFGEGSRLTVL.

The V gene is TRBV19, the J gene TRBJ1-1, with D perhaps matching TRBD1 (6 bases). Trimming pared 6 bases from V and 10 bases from J, leaving 18 bases between. Germline CDR1 is LNHDA and CDR2 is SQIVND (reference sequence). This CDR3 contains 13 residues. CDR3 sequence (DNA): TGTGCCAGTAGCCCAAGAGGGGGTAGCGGAGCTTTCTTT. This encodes CASSPRGGSGAFF.

J is TRBJ2-7 and V is TRBV28; D unresolved. The CDR3 runs 14 residues. The germline V and J ends were trimmed by 5 bases and 4 bases, with 15 bases remaining between them. CDR1 and CDR2 from the germline V gene are MDHEN and SYDVKM. CDR3 sequence: CASSQTQGPYEQYF. For the CDR3, the DNA is TGTGCCAGCAGTCAGACACAAGGCCCATACGAGCAGTACTTC.

The chain joins TRBV27 to TRBJ2-7; tentatively, D is TRBD1 (5 bases). Germline V lookup: CDR1 MNHEY, CDR2 SMNVEV (reference sequence). The CDR3 sequence is 15 residues long. The ends were cut back, 1 base at V and 4 bases at J, with 14 bases in the middle. The CDR3 loop is CASSLFLGLRYEQYF. The CDR3 nucleotides are TGTGCCAGCAGTTTATTTCTGGGGCTCAGGTACGAGCAGTACTTC.

V is TRBV6-5 and J is TRBJ1-1; D gene uncertain. Germline V gene sequence: CDR1 MNHEY, CDR2 SVGAGI. The V end was cut by 6 bases, the J end by 11 bases, with 19 bases between. This CDR3 comprises 13 residues. Written as DNA, the CDR3 is TGTGCCAGCAGATTGGGAAGGGTCAGCAACGCTTTCTTT. Residues: CASRLGRVSNAFF.

This clone was detected only once. The rearrangement links TRBV10-3 to TRBJ2-1, with 7 bases aligning to TRBD1. The CDR3 totals 12 residues. Germline CDR1 ENHRY, CDR2 SYGVKD. With V trimmed by 5 bases and J by 6 bases, 1 base remained unmatched. CDR3 bases: TGTGCCATCAGTTCAGGGGGCAATGAGCAGTTCTTC. It codes for CAISSGGNEQFF.

The chain carries TRBV6-5 and TRBJ2-7, with D possibly being TRBD1 (6 bases). V was cut by 5 bases and J by 3 bases, with 11 bases left in between. From germline, CDR1 is MNHEY and CDR2 SVGAGI. The CDR3 has 13 amino acids. CDR3 protein: CASSGTGYYEQYF. In DNA, the CDR3 is TGTGCCAGCAGTGGCACAGGGTACTACGAGCAGTACTTC.